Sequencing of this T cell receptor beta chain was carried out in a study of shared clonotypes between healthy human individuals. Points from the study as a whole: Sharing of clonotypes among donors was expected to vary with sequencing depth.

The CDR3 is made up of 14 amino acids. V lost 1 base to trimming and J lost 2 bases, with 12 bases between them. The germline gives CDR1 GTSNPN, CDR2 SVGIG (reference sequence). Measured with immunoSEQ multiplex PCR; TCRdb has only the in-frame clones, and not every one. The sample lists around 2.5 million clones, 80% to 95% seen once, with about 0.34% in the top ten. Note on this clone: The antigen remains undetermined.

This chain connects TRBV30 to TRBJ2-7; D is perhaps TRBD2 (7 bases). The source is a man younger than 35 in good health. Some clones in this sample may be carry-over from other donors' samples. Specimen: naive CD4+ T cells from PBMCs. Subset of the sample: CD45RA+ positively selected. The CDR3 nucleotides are TGTGCCTGGAGTGCGGGGAGGGGGGCCTACGAGCAGTACTTC. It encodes CAWSAGRGAYEQYF.